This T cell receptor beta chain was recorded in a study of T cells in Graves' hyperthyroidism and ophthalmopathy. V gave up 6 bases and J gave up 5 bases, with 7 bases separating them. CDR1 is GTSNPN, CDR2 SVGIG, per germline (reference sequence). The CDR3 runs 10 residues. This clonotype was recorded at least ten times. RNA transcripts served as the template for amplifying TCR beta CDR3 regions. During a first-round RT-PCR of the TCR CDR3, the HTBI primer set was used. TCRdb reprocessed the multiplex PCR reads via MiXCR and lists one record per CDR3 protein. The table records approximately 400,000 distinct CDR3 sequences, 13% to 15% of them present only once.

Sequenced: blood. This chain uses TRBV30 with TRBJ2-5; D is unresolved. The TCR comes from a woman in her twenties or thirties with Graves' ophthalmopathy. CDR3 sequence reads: CACSLETQYF. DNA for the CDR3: TGTGCCTGCTCTTTGGAGACCCAGTACTTC.